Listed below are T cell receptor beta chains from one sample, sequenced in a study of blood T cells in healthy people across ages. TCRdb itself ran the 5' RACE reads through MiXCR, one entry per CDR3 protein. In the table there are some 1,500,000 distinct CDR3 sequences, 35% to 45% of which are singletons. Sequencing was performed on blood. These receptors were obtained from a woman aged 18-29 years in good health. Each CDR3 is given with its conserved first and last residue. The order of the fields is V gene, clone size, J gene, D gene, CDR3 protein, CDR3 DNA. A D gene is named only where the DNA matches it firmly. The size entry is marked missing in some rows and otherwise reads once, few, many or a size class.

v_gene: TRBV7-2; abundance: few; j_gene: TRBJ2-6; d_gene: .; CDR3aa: CASSLSTASSGANVLTF; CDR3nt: TGTGCCAGCAGCTTGAGTACAGCAAGCTCTGGGGCCAACGTCCTGACTTTC
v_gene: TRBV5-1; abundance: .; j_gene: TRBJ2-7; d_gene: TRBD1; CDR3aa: CASSETASGGEQYF; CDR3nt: TGCGCCAGCAGCGAGACTGCCTCAGGGGGCGAGCAGTACTTC
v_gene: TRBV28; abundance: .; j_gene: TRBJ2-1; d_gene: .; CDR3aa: CASRLPGHYNEQFF; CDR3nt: TGTGCCAGCAGACTCCCGGGACACTACAATGAGCAGTTCTTC
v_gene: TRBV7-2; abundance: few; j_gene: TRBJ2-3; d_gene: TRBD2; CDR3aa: CASSLGSGTRRGTQYF; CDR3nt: TGTGCCAGCAGCTTAGGTAGCGGGACACGGAGGGGAACGCAGTATTTT
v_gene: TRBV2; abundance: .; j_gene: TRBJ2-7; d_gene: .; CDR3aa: CASNRGEQYF; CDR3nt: TGTGCCAGCAATCGCGGCGAGCAGTACTTC
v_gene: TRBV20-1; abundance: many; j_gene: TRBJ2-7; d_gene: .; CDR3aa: CSALVYEQYF; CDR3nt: TGCAGCGCCTTGGTATACGAGCAGTACTTC
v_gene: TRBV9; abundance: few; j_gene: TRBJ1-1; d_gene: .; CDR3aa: CASSRGPPLNTEAFF; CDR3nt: TGTGCCAGCAGCCGGGGCCCACCCCTGAACACTGAAGCTTTCTTT
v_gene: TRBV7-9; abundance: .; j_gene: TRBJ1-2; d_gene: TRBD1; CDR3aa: CASSQPGTGVGGYTF; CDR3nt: TGTGCCAGCAGCCAGCCCGGGACAGGGGTTGGTGGCTACACCTTC
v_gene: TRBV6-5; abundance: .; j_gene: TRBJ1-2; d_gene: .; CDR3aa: CASSSSTASQGGYTF; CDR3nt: TGTGCCAGCAGTTCCTCGACAGCGTCTCAAGGGGGCTACACCTTC
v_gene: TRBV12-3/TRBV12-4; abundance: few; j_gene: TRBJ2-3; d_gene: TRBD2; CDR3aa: CASSPRAGSSTDTQYF; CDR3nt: TGTGCCAGCAGTCCCCGAGCGGGGAGTAGCACAGATACGCAGTATTTT
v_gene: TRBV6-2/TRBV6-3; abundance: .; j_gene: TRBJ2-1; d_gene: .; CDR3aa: CASSFGLHNEQFF; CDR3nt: TGTGCCAGCAGTTTTGGACTTCACAATGAGCAGTTCTTC
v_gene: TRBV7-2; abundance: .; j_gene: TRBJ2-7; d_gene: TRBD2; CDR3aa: CASSFRAGGLGEQYF; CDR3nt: TGTGCCAGCAGCTTTCGGGCGGGAGGGCTTGGTGAGCAGTACTTC
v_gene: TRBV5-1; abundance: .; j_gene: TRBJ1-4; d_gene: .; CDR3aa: CASSFSRREKLFF; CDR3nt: TGCGCCAGCAGCTTTAGTCGGCGTGAAAAACTGTTTTTT
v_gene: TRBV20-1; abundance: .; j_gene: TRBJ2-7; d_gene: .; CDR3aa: CSARGPQQGYVDEQYF; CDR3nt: TGCAGTGCTAGAGGGCCCCAACAGGGATACGTGGACGAGCAGTACTTC
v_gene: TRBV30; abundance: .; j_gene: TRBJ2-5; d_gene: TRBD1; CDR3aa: CAWGQGHLQETQYF; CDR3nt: TGTGCCTGGGGACAGGGGCATCTTCAAGAGACCCAGTACTTC